Below, one TCR beta chain is given with its context. Its target is unknown. The sample is drawn from a study of OX40 agonist ivuxolimab in advanced cancers. Here immunoSEQ multiplex PCR was the method, and the copy in TCRdb shows in-frame clones only, minus some. The sample holds under 100,000 clones, around 90% seen once. The trim removed 1 base at V and 3 bases at J, leaving 4 bases unmatched. The CDR3 sequence is 15 residues long. The germline gives CDR1 SNHLY, CDR2 FYNNEI. Study results and limitations: Within 6 weeks, CD4+ and CD8+ blood T cells expanded clonally at 0.1 to 3.0 mg/kg.

The source material was CD4+ or CD8+ T cells sorted from blood, sampled in a trial of the OX40 agonist ivuxolimab. The sequence was collected from an adult with an advanced solid tumor such as melanoma, head and neck, liver or kidney cancer. The chain links TRBV2 to TRBJ1-1; 8 nucleotides align to TRBD1. CDR3 region: CASSEGHRGDTEAFF. The CDR3 DNA sequence: TGTGCCAGCAGTGAAGGTCACAGGGGGGACACTGAAGCTTTCTTT.